This TCR beta chain comes out of a study of T cells after yellow fever vaccination. The CDR3 runs to 15 residues. The V and J ends lost 5 bases and 0 bases respectively, with 14 bases between them. The germline gives CDR1 GTSNPN, CDR2 SVGIG (reference sequence). In TCRdb, the 5' RACE reads were re-called with MiXCR into one record per CDR3 protein. The data hold about 110,000 distinct CDR3 sequences, with around 8.6% observed a single time. Sequenced here: CD8+ T cells sorted from PBMCs, sampled 45 days after the yellow fever booster vaccination. This sequence was found in a man younger than 40 who received the YFV17D yellow fever vaccine. This chain joins TRBV30 and TRBJ2-1, with D unclear. The chain's CDR3 is CAWEEVSSSYNEQFF. CDR3 DNA sequence: TGTGCCTGGGAAGAGGTTTCTAGCTCCTACAATGAGCAGTTCTTC. The whole variable domain, filled in from reference TRBV30 and TRBJ2-1, reads SQTIHQWPATLVQPVGSPLSLECTVEGTSNPNLYWYRQAAGRGLQLLFYSVGIGQISSEVPQNLSASRPQDRQFILSSKKLLLSDSGFYLCAWEEVSSSYNEQFFGPGTRLTVL.